This T cell receptor (beta chain) emerged from a study of Graves' ophthalmopathy and Graves' hyperthyroidism (dated by TCRdb to between 2017 and 2018). As for the study more broadly: Peripheral blood samples were taken at the time of initial diagnosis, before any treatment was given. To tell Graves' ophthalmopathy apart from Graves' hyperthyroidism, and to predict which patients would progress to ophthalmopathy, the study relied on TCR beta repertoire signatures. In total, around 140 blood samples were TCR-sequenced: under 45 ophthalmopathy, some 75 hyperthyroidism and some 17 hyperthyroidism-to-ophthalmopathy patients. To explore V-J signatures distinguishing ophthalmopathy from hyperthyroidism, a discovery set of more than 95 patients (about 41 ophthalmopathy, roughly 56 stable hyperthyroidism) was enrolled. For independent validation, a separate cohort was made up of approximately 19 hyperthyroidism patients plus 17 patients who later progressed from hyperthyroidism to ophthalmopathy. In more than five hyperthyroidism patients, T-cell repertoires of thyroid tissue and blood were compared. Following sample collection, hyperthyroidism patients were given methimazole at a starting dose of 30 mg daily, and ophthalmopathy patients were given high-dose intravenous methylprednisolone. The approximately 90 discovery patients were divided at random into training and test sets in a 7:3 ratio. Results the study describes overall, beyond this receptor: No statistical method was used to set the sample size in advance, and the investigators knew which group each participant was assigned to. Most expanded thyroid clonotypes with a frequency above 0.001 also appeared in blood, which suggests that blood repertoires may reflect the immune response in the thyroid. The 13-signature model separated ophthalmopathy from stable hyperthyroidism with approximately 90% sensitivity and just under 84% specificity in cross-validation, and 80%/75% in the test set. In validation, the model predicted ophthalmopathy progression with about 71% sensitivity and 72% to 80% specificity; some 13 predicted patients were CT-confirmed with GO in a median of about 6.1 months.

Hyperthyroidism was considered stable if no progression to ophthalmopathy occurred within 18 months of follow-up. Hyperthyroidism patients were newly diagnosed, were aged 18 to 65 years, and had a disease duration under 2 months. Patients were excluded if they had other autoimmune diseases, uncontrolled infections, pregnancy or lactation. Clinical symptoms, serum thyroxine, TRAb, thyroid ultrasound and orbital computed tomography were used for diagnosis. Using Ficoll-Paque density gradient centrifugation, PBMCs were isolated from 9.5 to 10 ml of fresh peripheral blood. Total RNA was extracted with Trizol reagent and quality-checked on an Agilent 2100 Bioanalyzer. For repertoire sequencing, the TCR beta CDR3 regions were amplified from RNA transcripts. The first round was an RT-PCR using HTBI primers with the Qiagen OneStep RT-PCR kit, and this first round was followed by a second-round multiplex PCR, then size selection and purification. Libraries were sequenced on an Illumina HiSeq2000 using paired-end 100 bp reads. In the original analysis: SOAPnuke was used to process the reads, removing any read that contained adapters or uncalled bases, had a mean Phred below 15, or lacked an exact match to the constant primer or identifier. COPE v1.2.5 was used to merge the high-quality paired reads. Each unique nucleotide sequence was defined as a clonotype, and clonotypes were aligned to IMGT TRB V, D and J references with MiTCR v1.1. Analysis was restricted to V-J combinations with a frequency above 0.0001, which covered 99.2% of repertoires. For each V-J combination, a TCR clonal expansion and chaos score was defined as the ratio of F50 clonal expansion to chaos observed in the TCRdist matrix. Welch's t-statistics and random forest were used to narrow the features down to 10 to 15 V-J combinations, which were then fed into a naive Bayes classifier. The Morisita-Horn index was used to measure how similar the thyroid and blood repertoires were. TCRdb trimmed public reads at Q25 via fastp, called clones via MiXCR and kept in-frame beta chains. Every distinct CDR3 protein forms one entry, paired with its most common genes and DNA. The V and J calls come from TCRdb's annotation, not from the publication. This sample lists hundreds of thousands of distinct CDR3 sequences; roughly 21% were detected once. Approximately 3% of the sample is in the top ten clones.

The germline V gene (reference sequence) yields DFQATT for CDR1 and SNEGSKA for CDR2. The CDR3 measures 14 amino acids from cysteine to phenylalanine. This entry keeps only the CDR3 DNA: 42 bases, framed from base 1. This clonotype was picked up many times. Its recognized antigen is unknown. One junction end disagrees with the germline gene, perhaps due to a read error. The sample was peripheral blood. This sequence uses TRBV20-1 and TRBJ2-4; possibly the D gene is TRBD1, per 7 matching bases. This TCR derives from a young woman with stable Graves' hyperthyroidism. Donor details come from another sample of the same person, matched by shared clones. The nucleotide sequence is TGCAGTGCGGGGAGGACAGGAGGCGGAAACATTAAGTACTTC. Its protein is CSAGRTGGGNIKYF.